This TCR beta chain was captured by sequencing in a study of blood T cells in healthy people across ages. The authors ran a second PCR of about 7 to 12 cycles using a sample-barcoded 5' primer and a J-beta primer mix. Researchers report that a template-switch adaptor with 12 random nucleotides tagged each cDNA molecule. There were at least 3 million CDR3-containing paired-end reads obtained from each sample. TCRdb re-derived calls from the 5' RACE reads in MiXCR, one entry per CDR3 protein. The table lists about 900,000 distinct CDR3 sequences, roughly 48% of them singletons, with around 15% in the top ten. Samples had at least 6 million PBMCs isolated from them. Remarks on this clonotype: What it binds is not known.

V was shortened by 5 bases and J by 2 bases, with 9 bases between the two germline ends. This CDR3 has 12 residues. Germline V lookup: CDR1 SQVTM, CDR2 ANQGSEA. Study findings and constraints: Higher diversity and more naive CD4+ cells were features of long-lived donors, compared to aged donors.

V is TRBV29-1 and J is TRBJ1-1, with D uncertain. The clonotype comes from a man aged 30 to 39 in good health. The sequencing input was blood. CDR3 region: CSVSESNTEAFF. CDR3 coding DNA: TGCAGCGTTTCAGAAAGTAACACTGAAGCTTTCTTT. The entire variable domain, with the rest obtained from reference TRBV29-1 and TRBJ1-1, is as follows: SAVISQKPSRDICQRGTSLTIQCQVDSQVTMMFWYRQQPGQSLTLIATANQGSEATYESGFVIDKFPISRPNLTFSTLTVSNMSPEDSSIYLCSVSESNTEAFFGQGTRLTVV.